This T cell receptor (beta chain) was recorded in a study of beta chain features in type 1 diabetes. The study's findings and limits: Moderate yet significant TCRB CDR3 shortening was seen in Type 1 diabetes patients in all four CD4+ subsets.

Populations obtained by sorting all exceeded 95% purity. Expressed TCRB transcripts were sequenced, since all the RNA that had been isolated was reverse transcribed. The method was immunoSEQ multiplex PCR; TCRdb's version includes in-frame clones alone and lacks a portion of them. The sample includes approximately 730,000 clones, about an eighth of them seen just once. In the case of this clone: Its antigen is not identified.

Sequencing was performed on naive CD4+ T cells from blood. The receptor was isolated from a man between 18 and 29 years old with type 1 diabetes.

The CDR3 spells CASSPHGWPRPETQYF. The CDR3 DNA is TGTGCCAGCAGCCCTCATGGGTGGCCACGGCCGGAGACCCAGTACTTC. The chain recombines TRBV14 with TRBJ2-5, with unresolved D. The germline V gene encodes CDR1 SGHDN and CDR2 FVKESK. The ends were cut back, 4 bases at V and 5 bases at J, with 20 bases in the middle. The CDR3 is 16 residues long. Looking up the rest from reference TRBV14 and TRBJ2-5 gives the full variable domain: EAGVTQFPSHSVIEKGQTVTLRCDPISGHDNLYWYRRVMGKEIKFLLHFVKESKQDESGMPNNRFLAERTGGTYSTLKVQPAELEDSGVYFCASSPHGWPRPETQYFGPGTRLLVL.